The source of this T cell receptor (beta chain) is a study of vaccination effects on CD4 cells after COVID-19. This clone was counted only a few times. The antigen is not known. Isolating CD4+ T cells followed about 10 days of culture. Researchers swapped half the medium for IL-2 medium on both days 3 and 7. Germline V lookup: CDR1 LNHDA, CDR2 SQIVND (reference sequence). V shed 6 bases and J shed 2 bases, with 14 bases lying between them. The CDR3 spans 14 residues. Data came from immunoSEQ multiplex PCR; TCRdb stores just in-frame clones and leaves some out. The sample consists of 31,000 or so clones, about two thirds of them appearing once.

The sequence was collected from a human donor who received a COVID-19 vaccine. The V and J genes are TRBV19 and TRBJ2-7; weak D call: TRBD2 (6 bases). This material consisted of CD4+ T cells from PBMCs cultured without peptide, taken before COVID-19 vaccination. CDR3 nucleotide sequence: TGTGCCAGTAGGGGGTCTAGCGCGACCTACGAGCAGTACTTC. It encodes CASRGSSATYEQYF.